Shown below are 5 T cell receptor beta chains from a single sample sequenced in a study of identical twins. TCRdb reprocessed the 5' RACE reads with MiXCR, giving one entry per CDR3 protein. The sample lists 200,000 to 300,000 distinct CDR3 sequences, around 6.6% occurring once. In addition, the sample was reused for a study of yellow fever vaccine responses in identical twins.

The sequencing sample was made of memory (CD45RO+) T cells sorted from blood. These receptors were taken from a woman aged 18 to 35 in good health.

This clonotype was seen ten or more times. V is TRBV5-6 and J is TRBJ2-7; D uncertain. Per the germline V gene, CDR1 is SGHDT and CDR2 is YYEEEE. The CDR3 contains 12 residues. V was pared by 5 bases and J by 1 base, with 7 bases between. CDR3 region: CASSFGSYEQYV. The CDR3 nucleotides are TGTGCCAGCAGTTTTGGGTCCTACGAGCAGTACGTC.

The chain employs TRBV28 and TRBJ2-2, with no clear D. The V gene's germline CDR1 is MDHEN and CDR2 SYDVKM. V shed 2 bases and J shed 6 bases, with 10 bases lying between them. CDR3 length: 14 residues. DNA of the CDR3: TGTGCCAGCAGTTTAGCGCCGATCGCCGGGGAGCTGTTTTTT. Protein sequence: CASSLAPIAGELFF. Combining the CDR3 with reference TRBV28 and TRBJ2-2 gives the whole variable domain DVKVTQSSRYLVKRTGEKVFLECVQDMDHENMFWYRQDPGLGLRLIYFSYDVKMKEKGDIPEGYSVSREKKERFSLILESASTNQTSMYLCASSLAPIAGELFFGEGSRLTVL.

Here the CDR3 reads CASSDTGGRETQYF. Written as DNA, the CDR3 is TGTGCCAGCAGCGATACAGGGGGCCGGGAGACCCAGTACTTC. The J gene is TRBJ2-5, the V gene TRBV28, with 9 positions matching TRBD1. This CDR3 comprises 14 residues. The junction had 7 bases not matched to a gene; V was cut back by 6 bases and J by 5 bases. CDR1 and CDR2 (germline): MDHEN, SYDVKM.

This clonotype was observed a few times. This chain connects TRBV18 to TRBJ2-1, with D possibly TRBD2 on 5 matching bases. V lost 6 bases to trimming and J lost 3 bases, with 15 bases between them. The CDR3 has 15 amino acids. Germline assignment: CDR1 KGHSH and CDR2 LQKENI. CDR3: CASSLVLGGYNEQFF. In nucleotides, the CDR3 is TGTGCCAGCTCCTTAGTCTTAGGAGGCTACAATGAGCAGTTCTTC.

This clonotype showed up many times. The rearrangement joins TRBV20-1 to TRBJ1-5, with D possibly being TRBD1 (5 bases). This CDR3 spans 15 amino acids. Trimming cost V 1 base and J 2 bases, with 12 bases left between them. Germline CDR1 reads DFQATT; CDR2 reads SNEGSKA (reference sequence). The CDR3 nucleotides read TGCAGTGCTAGAGCCGCTGGAGGGGGCAATCAGCCCCAGCATTTT. Its protein is CSARAAGGGNQPQHF.